The sequence of this T cell receptor (beta chain) was determined in a study of T cell changes during pregnancy in multiple sclerosis. CDR1 and CDR2 (germline): SGHRS, YFSETQ. V lost 3 bases and J lost 10; bases outside the gene matches: 9. The CDR3 consists of 15 residues. The assay was immunoSEQ multiplex PCR, and TCRdb's table has in-frame clones only and misses some. The table lists around 50,000 clones, approximately 87% of them singletons, with approximately 5.3% in the top ten. The rearrangement joins TRBV5-1 to TRBJ2-3; 12 bases agree with TRBD2. Sequenced material: peripheral blood from another person, used as feeder cells. The receptor's source is a human donor whose cells served as feeder cells for cultures in a pregnancy study. In DNA, the CDR3 is TGCGCCAGCAGCTCCGCTAGCGGGGGGGCGCCCCCGCAGTATTTT. Protein sequence: CASSSASGGAPPQYF.